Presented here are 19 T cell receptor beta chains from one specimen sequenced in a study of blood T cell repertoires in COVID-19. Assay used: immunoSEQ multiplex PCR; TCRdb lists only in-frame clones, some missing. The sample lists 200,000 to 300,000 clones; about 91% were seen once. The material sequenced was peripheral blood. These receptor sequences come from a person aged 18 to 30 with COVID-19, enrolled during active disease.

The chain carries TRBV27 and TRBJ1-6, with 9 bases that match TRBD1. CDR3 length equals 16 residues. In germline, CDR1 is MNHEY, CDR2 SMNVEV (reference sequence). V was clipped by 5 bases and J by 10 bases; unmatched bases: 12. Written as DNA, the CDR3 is TGTGCCAGCAGTCTGCGAATAGGACAGGGGTACTCACCCCTCCACTTT. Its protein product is CASSLRIGQGYSPLHF.

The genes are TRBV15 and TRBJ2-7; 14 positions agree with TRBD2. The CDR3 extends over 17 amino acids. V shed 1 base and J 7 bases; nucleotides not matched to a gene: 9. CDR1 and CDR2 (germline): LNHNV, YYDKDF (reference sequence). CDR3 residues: CATSRVPGLAGVREQYF. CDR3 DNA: TGTGCCACCAGCAGAGTTCCGGGACTAGCGGGAGTTCGTGAGCAGTACTTC.

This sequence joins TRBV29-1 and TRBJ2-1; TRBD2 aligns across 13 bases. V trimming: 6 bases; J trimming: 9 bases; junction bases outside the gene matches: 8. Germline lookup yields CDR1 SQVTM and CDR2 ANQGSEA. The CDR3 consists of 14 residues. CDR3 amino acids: CSVTGLAGEGEQFF. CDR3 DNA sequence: TGCAGCGTCACCGGACTAGCGGGAGAGGGTGAGCAGTTCTTC.

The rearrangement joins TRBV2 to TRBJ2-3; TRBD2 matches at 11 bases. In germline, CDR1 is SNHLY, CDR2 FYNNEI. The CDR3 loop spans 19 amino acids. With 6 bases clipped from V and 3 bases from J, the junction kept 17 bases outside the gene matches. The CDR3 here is CASRGPLAGGTRSTDTQYF. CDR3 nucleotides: TGTGCCAGCAGGGGACCTCTAGCGGGAGGCACCCGGAGTACAGATACGCAGTATTTT.

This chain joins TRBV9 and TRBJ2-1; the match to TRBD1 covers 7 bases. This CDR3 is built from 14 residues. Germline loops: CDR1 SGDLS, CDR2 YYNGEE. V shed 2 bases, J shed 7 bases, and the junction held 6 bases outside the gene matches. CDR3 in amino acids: CASSVTGVGNEQFF. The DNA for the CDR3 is TGTGCCAGCAGCGTTACAGGGGTCGGGAATGAGCAGTTCTTC.

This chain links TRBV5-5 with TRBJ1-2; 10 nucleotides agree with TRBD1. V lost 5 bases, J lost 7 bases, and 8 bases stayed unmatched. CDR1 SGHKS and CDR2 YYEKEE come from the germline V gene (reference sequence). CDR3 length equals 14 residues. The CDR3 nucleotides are TGTGCCAGCAGGACAGGGGGCGCCTCCCTTGGCTACACCTTC. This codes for CASRTGGASLGYTF.

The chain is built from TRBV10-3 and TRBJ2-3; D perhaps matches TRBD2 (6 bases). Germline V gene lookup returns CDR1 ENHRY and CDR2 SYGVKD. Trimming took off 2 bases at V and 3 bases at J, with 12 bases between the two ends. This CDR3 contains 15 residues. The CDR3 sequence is CAISEMGGRTDTQYF. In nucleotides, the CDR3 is TGTGCCATCAGTGAGATGGGGGGTAGGACAGATACGCAGTATTTT.

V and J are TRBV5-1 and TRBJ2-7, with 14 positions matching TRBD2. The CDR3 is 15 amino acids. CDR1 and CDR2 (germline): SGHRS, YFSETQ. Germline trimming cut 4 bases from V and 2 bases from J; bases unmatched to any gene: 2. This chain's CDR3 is CASSLGLAGAYEQYF. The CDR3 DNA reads TGCGCCAGCAGCCTGGGACTAGCGGGGGCCTACGAGCAGTACTTC.

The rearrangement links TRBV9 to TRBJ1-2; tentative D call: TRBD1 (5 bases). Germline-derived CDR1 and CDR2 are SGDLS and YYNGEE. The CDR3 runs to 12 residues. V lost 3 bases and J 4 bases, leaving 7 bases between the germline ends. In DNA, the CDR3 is TGTGCCAGCAGCGGAGACAGCTATGGCTACACCTTC. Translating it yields CASSGDSYGYTF.

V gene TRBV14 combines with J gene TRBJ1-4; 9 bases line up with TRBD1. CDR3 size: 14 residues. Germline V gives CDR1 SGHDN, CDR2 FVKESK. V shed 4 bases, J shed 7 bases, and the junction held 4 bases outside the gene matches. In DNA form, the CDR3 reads TGTGCCAGCAGCCCTGGACAGGGGAGTGAAAAACTGTTTTTT. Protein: CASSPGQGSEKLFF.

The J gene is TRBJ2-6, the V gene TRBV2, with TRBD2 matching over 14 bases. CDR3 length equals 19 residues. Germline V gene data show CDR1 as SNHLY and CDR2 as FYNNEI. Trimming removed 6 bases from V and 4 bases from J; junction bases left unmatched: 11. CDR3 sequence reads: CASRTPGLAGVRGANVLTF. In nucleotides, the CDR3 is TGTGCCAGCAGGACGCCGGGACTAGCGGGAGTCAGGGGGGCCAACGTCCTGACTTTC.

CDR3 in amino acids: CASSLAPGQGYYGYTF. The DNA for the CDR3 is TGTGCCAGCAGCTTAGCACCGGGACAGGGGTACTATGGCTACACCTTC. The chain employs TRBV7-2 and TRBJ1-2, with 10 bases fitting TRBD1. The germline CDR1 and CDR2 sequences are SGHTA and FQGNSA. The ends lost 0 bases at V and 3 bases at J; junction bases unmatched: 4. The CDR3 runs 16 residues. Full variable domain (outside the CDR3, taken from reference TRBV7-2 and TRBJ1-2): GAGVSQSPSNKVTEKGKDVELRCDPISGHTALYWYRQSLGQGLEFLIYFQGNSAPDKSGLPSDRFSAERTGGSVSTLTIQRTQQEDSAVYLCASSLAPGQGYYGYTFGSGTRLTVV.

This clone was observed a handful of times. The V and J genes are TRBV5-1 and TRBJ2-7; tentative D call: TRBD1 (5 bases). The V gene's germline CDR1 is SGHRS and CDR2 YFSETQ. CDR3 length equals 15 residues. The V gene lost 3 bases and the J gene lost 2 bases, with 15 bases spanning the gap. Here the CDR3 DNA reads TGCGCCAGCAGCTCAGGACAAGTCCGGGCCTACGAGCAGTACTTC. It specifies CASSSGQVRAYEQYF. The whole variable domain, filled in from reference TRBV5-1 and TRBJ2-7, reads KAGVTQTPRYLIKTRGQQVTLSCSPISGHRSVSWYQQTPGQGLQFLFEYFSETQRNKGNFPGRFSGRQFSNSRSEMNVSTLELGDSALYLCASSSGQVRAYEQYFGPGTRLTVT.

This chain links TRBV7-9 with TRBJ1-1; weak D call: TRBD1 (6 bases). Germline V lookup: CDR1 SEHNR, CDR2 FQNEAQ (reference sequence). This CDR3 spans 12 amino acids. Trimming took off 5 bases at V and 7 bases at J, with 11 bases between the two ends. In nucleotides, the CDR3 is TGTGCCAGCAGCCCATACAGGGTTGAAGCTTTCTTT. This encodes CASSPYRVEAFF.

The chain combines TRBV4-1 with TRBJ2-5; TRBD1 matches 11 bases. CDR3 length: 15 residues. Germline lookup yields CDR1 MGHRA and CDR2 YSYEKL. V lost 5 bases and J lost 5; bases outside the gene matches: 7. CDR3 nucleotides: TGCGCCAGCAGCTGGACAGGGGGCGAACCGGAGACCCAGTACTTC. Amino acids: CASSWTGGEPETQYF.

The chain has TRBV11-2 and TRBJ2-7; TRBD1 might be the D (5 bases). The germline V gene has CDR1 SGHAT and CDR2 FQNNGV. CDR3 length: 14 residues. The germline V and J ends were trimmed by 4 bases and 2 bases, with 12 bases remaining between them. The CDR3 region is CASSSIRQPYEQYF. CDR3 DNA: TGTGCCAGCAGCTCAATTCGACAGCCCTACGAGCAGTACTTC.

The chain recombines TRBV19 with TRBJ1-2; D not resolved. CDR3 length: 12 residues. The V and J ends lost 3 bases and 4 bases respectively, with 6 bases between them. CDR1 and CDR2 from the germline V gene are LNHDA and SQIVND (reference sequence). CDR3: CASSIQRYGYTF. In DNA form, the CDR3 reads TGTGCCAGTAGTATCCAGCGCTATGGCTACACCTTC.

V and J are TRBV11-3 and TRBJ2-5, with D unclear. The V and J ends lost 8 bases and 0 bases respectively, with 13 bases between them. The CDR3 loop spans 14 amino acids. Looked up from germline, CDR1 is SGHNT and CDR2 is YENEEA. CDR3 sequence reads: CASGRGGDQETQYF. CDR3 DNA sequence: TGTGCCAGCGGCAGAGGCGGAGACCAAGAGACCCAGTACTTC.

The CDR3 DNA follows: TGTGCCAGCCACGACGGTCGTGGAGTGTACGAGCAGTACTTC. It translates to CASHDGRGVYEQYF. The chain carries TRBV18 and TRBJ2-7; the D is unclear. V lost 8 bases and J 4 bases, leaving 18 bases between the germline ends. In germline, CDR1 is KGHSH, CDR2 LQKENI. This CDR3 contains 14 residues.